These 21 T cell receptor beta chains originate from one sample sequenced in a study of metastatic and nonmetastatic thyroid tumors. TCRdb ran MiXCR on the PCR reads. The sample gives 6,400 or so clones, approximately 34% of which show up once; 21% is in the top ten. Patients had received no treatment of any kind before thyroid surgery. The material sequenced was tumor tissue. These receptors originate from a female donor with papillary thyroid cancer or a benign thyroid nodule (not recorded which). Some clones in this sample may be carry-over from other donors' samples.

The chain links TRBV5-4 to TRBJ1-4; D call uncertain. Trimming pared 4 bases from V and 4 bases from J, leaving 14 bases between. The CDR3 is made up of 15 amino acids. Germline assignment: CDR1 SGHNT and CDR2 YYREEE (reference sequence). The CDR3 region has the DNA TGTGCCAGCAGCAGAACAACGGCGATTAATGAAAAACTGTTTTTT. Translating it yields CASSRTTAINEKLFF.

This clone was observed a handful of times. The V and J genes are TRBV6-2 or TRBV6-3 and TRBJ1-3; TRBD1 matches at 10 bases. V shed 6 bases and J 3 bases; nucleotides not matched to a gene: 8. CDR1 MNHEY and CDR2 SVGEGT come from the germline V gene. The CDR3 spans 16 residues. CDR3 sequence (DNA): TGTGCCAGCAGATACCCGGGACAGGGGAATGGAAACACCATATATTTT. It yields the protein CASRYPGQGNGNTIYF.

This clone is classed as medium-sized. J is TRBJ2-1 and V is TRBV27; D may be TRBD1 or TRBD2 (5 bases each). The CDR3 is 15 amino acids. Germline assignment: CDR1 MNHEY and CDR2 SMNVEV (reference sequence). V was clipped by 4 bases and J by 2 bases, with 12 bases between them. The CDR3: CASSSDSGPYNEQFF. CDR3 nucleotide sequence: TGTGCCAGCAGTTCAGACAGCGGCCCCTACAATGAGCAGTTCTTC.

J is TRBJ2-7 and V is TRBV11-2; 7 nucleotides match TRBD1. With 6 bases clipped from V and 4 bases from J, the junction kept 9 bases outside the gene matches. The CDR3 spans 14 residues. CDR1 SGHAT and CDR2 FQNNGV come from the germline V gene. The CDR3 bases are TGTGCCAGCAGTTCACAGGGGTTTGGTTACGAGCAGTACTTC. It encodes CASSSQGFGYEQYF. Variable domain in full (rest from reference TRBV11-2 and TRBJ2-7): EAGVAQSPRYKIIEKRQSVAFWCNPISGHATLYWYQQILGQGPKLLIQFQNNGVVDDSQLPKDRFSAERLKGVDSTLKIQPAKLEDSAVYLCASSSQGFGYEQYFGPGTRLTVT.

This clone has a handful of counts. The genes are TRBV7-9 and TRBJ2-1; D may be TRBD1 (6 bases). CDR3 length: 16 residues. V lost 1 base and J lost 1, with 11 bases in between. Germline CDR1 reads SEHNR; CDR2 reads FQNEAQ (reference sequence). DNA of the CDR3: TGTGCCAGCAGCTTAGTGGGGGCTCCTTCCTACAATGAGCAGTTCTTC. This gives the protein CASSLVGAPSYNEQFF.

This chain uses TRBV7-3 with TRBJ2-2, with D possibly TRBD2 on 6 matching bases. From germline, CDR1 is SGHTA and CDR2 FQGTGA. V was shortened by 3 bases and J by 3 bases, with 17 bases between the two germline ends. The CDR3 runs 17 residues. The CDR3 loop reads CASSFDSGGGYTGELFF. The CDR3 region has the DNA TGTGCCAGCAGCTTCGATAGCGGCGGAGGGTACACCGGGGAGCTGTTTTTT. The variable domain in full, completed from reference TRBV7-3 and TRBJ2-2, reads GAGVSQTPSNKVTEKGKYVELRCDPISGHTALYWYRQSLGQGPEFLIYFQGTGAADDSGLPNDRFFAVRPEGSVSTLKIQRTERGDSAVYLCASSFDSGGGYTGELFFGEGSRLTVL.

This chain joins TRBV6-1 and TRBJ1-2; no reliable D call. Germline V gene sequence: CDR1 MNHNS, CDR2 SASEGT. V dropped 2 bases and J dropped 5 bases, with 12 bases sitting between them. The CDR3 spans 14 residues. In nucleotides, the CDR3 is TGTGCCAGCAGTGAACTGGGAACGGGGTATGGCTACACCTTC. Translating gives CASSELGTGYGYTF.

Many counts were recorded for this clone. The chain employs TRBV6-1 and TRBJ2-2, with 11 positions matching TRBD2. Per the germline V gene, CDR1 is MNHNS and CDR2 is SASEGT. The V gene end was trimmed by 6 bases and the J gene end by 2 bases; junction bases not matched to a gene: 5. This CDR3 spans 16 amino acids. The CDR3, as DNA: TGTGCCAGCAGCGTAGCGGGAGGGCCCAACACCGGGGAGCTGTTTTTT. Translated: CASSVAGGPNTGELFF.

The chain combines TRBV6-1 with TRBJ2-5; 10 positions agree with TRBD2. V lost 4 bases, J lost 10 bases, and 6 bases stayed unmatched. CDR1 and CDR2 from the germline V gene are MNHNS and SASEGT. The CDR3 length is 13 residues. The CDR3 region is CASSALAGQDQYF. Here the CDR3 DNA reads TGTGCCAGCAGTGCACTAGCGGGACAGGACCAGTACTTC.

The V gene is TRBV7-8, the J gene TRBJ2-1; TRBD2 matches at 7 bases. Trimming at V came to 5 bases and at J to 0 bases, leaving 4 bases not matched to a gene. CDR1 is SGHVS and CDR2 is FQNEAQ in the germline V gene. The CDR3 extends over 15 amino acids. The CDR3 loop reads CASSALAGSYNEQFF. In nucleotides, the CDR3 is TGTGCCAGCAGCGCCTTAGCGGGCTCCTACAATGAGCAGTTCTTC.

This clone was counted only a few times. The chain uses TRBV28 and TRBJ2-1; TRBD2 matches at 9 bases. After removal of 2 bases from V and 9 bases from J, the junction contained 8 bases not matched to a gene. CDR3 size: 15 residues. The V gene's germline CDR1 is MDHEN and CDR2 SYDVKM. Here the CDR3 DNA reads TGTGCCAGCAGTTTAACAGCGGGAGGCGGGTTTGAGCAGTTCTTC. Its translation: CASSLTAGGGFEQFF. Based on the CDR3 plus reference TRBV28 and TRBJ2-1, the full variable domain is DVKVTQSSRYLVKRTGEKVFLECVQDMDHENMFWYRQDPGLGLRLIYFSYDVKMKEKGDIPEGYSVSREKKERFSLILESASTNQTSMYLCASSLTAGGGFEQFFGPGTRLTVL.

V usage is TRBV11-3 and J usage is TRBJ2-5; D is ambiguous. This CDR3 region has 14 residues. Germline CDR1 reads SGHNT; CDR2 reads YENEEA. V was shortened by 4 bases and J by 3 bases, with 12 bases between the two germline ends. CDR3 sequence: CASSSEWREETQYF. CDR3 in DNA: TGTGCCAGCAGCTCAGAATGGAGAGAAGAGACCCAGTACTTC.

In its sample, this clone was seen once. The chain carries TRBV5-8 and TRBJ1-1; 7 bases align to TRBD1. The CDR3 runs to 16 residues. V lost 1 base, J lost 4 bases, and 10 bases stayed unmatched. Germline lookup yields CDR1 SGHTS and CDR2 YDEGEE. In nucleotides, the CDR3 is TGTGCCAGCAGCTTGAAAAAATACAGGGGCCTCACTGAAGCTTTCTTT. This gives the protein CASSLKKYRGLTEAFF. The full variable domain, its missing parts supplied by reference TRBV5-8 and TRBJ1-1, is EAGVTQSPTHLIKTRGQQATLRCSPISGHTSVYWYQQALGLGLQFLLWYDEGEERNRGNFPPRFSGRQFPNYSSELNVNALELEDSALYLCASSLKKYRGLTEAFFGQGTRLTVV.

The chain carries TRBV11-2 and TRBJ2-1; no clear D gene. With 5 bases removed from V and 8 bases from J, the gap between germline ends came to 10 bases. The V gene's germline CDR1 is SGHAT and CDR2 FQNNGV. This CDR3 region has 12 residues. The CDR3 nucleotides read TGTGCCAGCAGCACATCTCTCGATGAGCAGTTCTTC. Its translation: CASSTSLDEQFF.

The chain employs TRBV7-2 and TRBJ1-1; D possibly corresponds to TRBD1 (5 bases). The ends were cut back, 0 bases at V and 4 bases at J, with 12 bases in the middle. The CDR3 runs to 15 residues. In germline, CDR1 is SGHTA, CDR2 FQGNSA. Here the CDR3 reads CASSLAGGGITEAFF. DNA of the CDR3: TGTGCCAGCAGCTTAGCTGGGGGTGGGATCACTGAAGCTTTCTTT.

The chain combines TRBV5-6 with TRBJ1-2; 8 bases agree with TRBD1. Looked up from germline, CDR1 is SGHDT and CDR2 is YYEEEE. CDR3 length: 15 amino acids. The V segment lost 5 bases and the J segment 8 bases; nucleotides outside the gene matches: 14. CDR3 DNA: TGTGCCAGCAGTTATTGGACAGGGATGTCCTGGGGCTACACCTTC. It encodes CASSYWTGMSWGYTF. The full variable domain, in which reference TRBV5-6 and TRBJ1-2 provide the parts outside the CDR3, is DAGVTQSPTHLIKTRGQQVTLRCSPKSGHDTVSWYQQALGQGPQFIFQYYEEEERQRGNFPDRFSGHQFPNYSSELNVNALLLGDSALYLCASSYWTGMSWGYTFGSGTRLTVV.

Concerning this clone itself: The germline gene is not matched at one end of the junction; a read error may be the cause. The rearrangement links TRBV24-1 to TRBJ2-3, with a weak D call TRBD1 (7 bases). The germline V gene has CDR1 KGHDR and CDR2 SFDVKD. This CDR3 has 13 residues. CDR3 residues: CVTKARGADTQYF. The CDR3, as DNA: TGTGTCACCAAAGCCAGGGGGGCAGACACGCAGTATTTT.

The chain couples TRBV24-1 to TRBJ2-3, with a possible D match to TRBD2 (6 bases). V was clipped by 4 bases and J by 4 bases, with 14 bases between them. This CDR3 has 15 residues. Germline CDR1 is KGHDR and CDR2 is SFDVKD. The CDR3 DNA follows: TGTGCCACCAGTGAGGGGGGTCTTAGATCAGATACGCAGTATTTT. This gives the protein CATSEGGLRSDTQYF.

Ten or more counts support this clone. The CDR3 nucleotides read TGTGCCAGCAGCCAAGTTGTGACTAGAACAACCTACGAGCAGTACTTC. It encodes CASSQVVTRTTYEQYF. The chain links TRBV4-2 to TRBJ2-7; D is perhaps TRBD2 (6 bases). Trimming removed 1 base at V and 2 bases at J, with 15 bases between. CDR3 length: 16 amino acids. Germline V gene lookup returns CDR1 LGHNA and CDR2 YNFKEQ.

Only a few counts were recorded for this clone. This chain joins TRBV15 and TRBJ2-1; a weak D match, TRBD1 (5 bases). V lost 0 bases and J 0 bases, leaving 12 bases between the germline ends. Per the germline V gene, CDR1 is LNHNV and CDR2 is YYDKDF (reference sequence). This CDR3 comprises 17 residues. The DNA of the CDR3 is TGTGCCACCAGCAGAGATCCCAGGGTGGGCTCCTACAATGAGCAGTTCTTC. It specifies CATSRDPRVGSYNEQFF.

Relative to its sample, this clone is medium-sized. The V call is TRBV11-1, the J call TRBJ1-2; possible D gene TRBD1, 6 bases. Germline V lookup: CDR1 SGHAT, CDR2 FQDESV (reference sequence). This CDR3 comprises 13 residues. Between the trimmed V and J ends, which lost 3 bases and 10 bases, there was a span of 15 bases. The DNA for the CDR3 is TGTGCCAGCAGCTTTTATTCTGGACAGTCCTACACCTTC. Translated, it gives CASSFYSGQSYTF.